This T cell receptor (beta chain) was identified during a study of sequential checkpoint blockade in melanoma. Background on the study: Patients were randomized 1:1 to nivolumab-then-ipilimumab or ipilimumab-then-nivolumab first-line.

Data came from immunoSEQ multiplex PCR; TCRdb stores just in-frame clones and leaves some out. The data contain 20,000 to 25,000 clones, around 85% of them seen just once; the ten biggest clones take up around 25%. Treatment reported: randomized to nivolumab then ipilimumab (arm A) or the reverse (arm B). No patient had prior DNA-damaging chemotherapy. CDR1 MNHNS and CDR2 SASEGT come from the germline V gene. The CDR3 sequence is 13 residues long. The sample consisted of CD8+ T cells sorted from blood (inferred from file names), taken from a patient given nivolumab and ipilimumab in sequence. J is TRBJ2-5 and V is TRBV6-1; D gene unclear. The end of the DNA is better explained by TRBJ2-7, so the J call may be wrong. This clonotype was obtained from a human donor with melanoma. Here the CDR3 DNA reads TGTGCCAGCAGCGAGGCGCGGTATGGCGAGCAGTACTTC. Translating it yields CASSEARYGEQYF.